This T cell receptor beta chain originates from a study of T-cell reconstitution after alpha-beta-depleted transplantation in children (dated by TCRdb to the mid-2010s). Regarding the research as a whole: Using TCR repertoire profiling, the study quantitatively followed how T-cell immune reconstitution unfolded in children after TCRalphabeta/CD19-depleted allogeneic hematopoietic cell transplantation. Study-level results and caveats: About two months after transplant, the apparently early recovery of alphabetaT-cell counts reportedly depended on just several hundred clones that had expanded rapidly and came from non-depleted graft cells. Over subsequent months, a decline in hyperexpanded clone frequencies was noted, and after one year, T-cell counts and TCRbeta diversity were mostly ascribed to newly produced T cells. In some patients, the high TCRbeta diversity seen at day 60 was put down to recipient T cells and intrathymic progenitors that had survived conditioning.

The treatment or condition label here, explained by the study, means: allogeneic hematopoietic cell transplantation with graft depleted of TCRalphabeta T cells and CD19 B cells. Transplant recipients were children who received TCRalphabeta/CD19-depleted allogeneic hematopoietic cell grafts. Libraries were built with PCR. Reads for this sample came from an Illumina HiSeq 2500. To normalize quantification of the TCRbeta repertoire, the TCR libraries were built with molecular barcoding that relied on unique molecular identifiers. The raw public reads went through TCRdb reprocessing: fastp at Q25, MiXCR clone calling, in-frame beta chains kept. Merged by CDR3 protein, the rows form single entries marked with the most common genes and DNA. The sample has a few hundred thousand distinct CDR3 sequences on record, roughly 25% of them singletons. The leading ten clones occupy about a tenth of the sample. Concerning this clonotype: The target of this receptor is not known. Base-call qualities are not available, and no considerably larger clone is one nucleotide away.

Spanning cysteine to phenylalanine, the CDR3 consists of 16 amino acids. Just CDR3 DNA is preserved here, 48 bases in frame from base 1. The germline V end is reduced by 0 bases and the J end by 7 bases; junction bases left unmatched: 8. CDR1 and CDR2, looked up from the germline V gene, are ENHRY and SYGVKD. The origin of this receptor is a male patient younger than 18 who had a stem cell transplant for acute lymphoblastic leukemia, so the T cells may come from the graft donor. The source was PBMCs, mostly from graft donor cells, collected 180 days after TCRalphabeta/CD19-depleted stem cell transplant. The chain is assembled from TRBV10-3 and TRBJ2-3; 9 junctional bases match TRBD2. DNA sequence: TGTGCCATCAGTGAGTCGGGGCGGGAGGGCCAAAATACGCAGTATTTT. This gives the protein CAISESGREGQNTQYF.